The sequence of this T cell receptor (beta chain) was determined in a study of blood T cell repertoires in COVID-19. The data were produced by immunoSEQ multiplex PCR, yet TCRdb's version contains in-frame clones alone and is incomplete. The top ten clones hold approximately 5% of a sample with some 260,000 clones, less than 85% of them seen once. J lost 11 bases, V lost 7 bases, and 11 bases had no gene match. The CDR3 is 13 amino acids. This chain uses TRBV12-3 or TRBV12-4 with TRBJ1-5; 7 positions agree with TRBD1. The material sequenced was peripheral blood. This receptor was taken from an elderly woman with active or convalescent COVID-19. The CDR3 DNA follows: TGTGCCAGCAACGAAGCCCACAGGGGAGCCCAGCATTTT. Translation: CASNEAHRGAQHF.